The 26 T cell receptor beta chains below come from one sample, sequenced in a study of shared clonotypes between healthy human individuals. Repertoires were generated with immunoSEQ multiplex PCR, while TCRdb's copy carries only in-frame clones and drops some. The sample lists about 2.4 million clones; roughly 93% were seen once. Material: naive CD4+ T cells from PBMCs. The sample's subset: CD45RA+ positively selected. The receptors originated from a man younger than 35 in good health. Some clones in this sample may be carry-over from other donors' samples.

This chain uses TRBV18 with TRBJ1-2; no clear D. The CDR3 covers 14 residues. V was pared by 3 bases and J by 0 bases, with 8 bases between. The germline gives CDR1 KGHSH, CDR2 LQKENI. The CDR3 coding sequence is TGTGCCAGCTCACCCATACTCGCTAACTATGGCTACACCTTC. This translates into CASSPILANYGYTF.

V usage is TRBV6-1 and J usage is TRBJ2-7; no clear D. Trimming took off 0 bases at V and 2 bases at J, with 8 bases between the two ends. This CDR3 contains 14 residues. Germline CDR1 reads MNHNS; CDR2 reads SASEGT. The CDR3 reads CASSEAWQTYEQYF. The CDR3 DNA sequence: TGTGCCAGCAGTGAAGCCTGGCAGACCTACGAGCAGTACTTC.

This clone was counted once. Other DNA sequences in this sample translate to the same CDR3. The chain has TRBV7-9 and TRBJ2-1; 14 nucleotides line up with TRBD2. Trimming took 4 bases from V and 8 from J; bases not matched to a gene: 4. From germline, CDR1 is SEHNR and CDR2 FQNEAQ (reference sequence). This CDR3 has 15 amino acids. Here the CDR3 reads CASSSGLAGVDEQFF. The CDR3 DNA sequence: TGTGCCAGCAGCTCGGGACTAGCGGGAGTCGATGAGCAGTTCTTC. Full variable domain (rest looked up from reference TRBV7-9 and TRBJ2-1): DTGVSQNPRHKITKRGQNVTFRCDPISEHNRLYWYRQTLGQGPEFLTYFQNEAQLEKSRLLSDRFSAERPKGSFSTLEIQRTEQGDSAMYLCASSSGLAGVDEQFFGPGTRLTVL.

The chain combines TRBV7-2 with TRBJ2-3; TRBD2 matches 8 bases. The CDR3 is 15 residues long. Unmatched junction bases numbered 3, after V lost 2 bases and J lost 2 bases. Per germline, CDR1 SGHTA and CDR2 FQGNSA. This chain's CDR3 is CASSLRREATDTQYF. The DNA of the CDR3 is TGTGCCAGCAGCTTAAGGCGGGAGGCCACAGATACGCAGTATTTT. The full variable domain, in which reference TRBV7-2 and TRBJ2-3 provide the parts outside the CDR3, is GAGVSQSPSNKVTEKGKDVELRCDPISGHTALYWYRQSLGQGLEFLIYFQGNSAPDKSGLPSDRFSAERTGGSVSTLTIQRTQQEDSAVYLCASSLRREATDTQYFGPGTRLTVL.

The chain joins TRBV6-5 to TRBJ1-4; tentatively, D is TRBD1 (5 bases). Germline loops: CDR1 MNHEY, CDR2 SVGAGI. CDR3 size: 14 residues. Trimming took 5 bases from V and 5 from J, leaving 12 bases between them. The CDR3 nucleotides are TGTGCCAGCAGTAGTGGTTGGGGCAATGAAAAACTGTTTTTT. This translates into CASSSGWGNEKLFF.

The V call is TRBV19, the J call TRBJ2-7; D is perhaps TRBD1 (6 bases). Germline CDR1 and CDR2: LNHDA and SQIVND (reference sequence). V dropped 5 bases and J dropped 0 bases, with 11 bases sitting between them. This CDR3 has 14 amino acids. The CDR3 region has the DNA TGTGCCAGTAGTCAGCAGGGGACCTCCTACGAGCAGTACTTC. Protein product: CASSQQGTSYEQYF. The full variable domain, in which reference TRBV19 and TRBJ2-7 provide the parts outside the CDR3, is DGGITQSPKYLFRKEGQNVTLSCEQNLNHDAMYWYRQDPGQGLRLIYYSQIVNDFQKGDIAEGYSVSREKKESFPLTVTSAQKNPTAFYLCASSQQGTSYEQYFGPGTRLTVT.

This chain connects TRBV5-1 to TRBJ2-5; D not resolved. The V end was cut by 4 bases, the J end by 1 base, with 11 bases between. CDR1 is SGHRS and CDR2 is YFSETQ in the germline V gene. CDR3 length equals 14 residues. This CDR3 reads CASSDGRVQETQYF. CDR3 nucleotides: TGCGCCAGCAGCGACGGACGGGTCCAAGAGACCCAGTACTTC.

This clone was observed a single time. Other DNA sequences of this sample code for an identical CDR3. The chain links TRBV5-1 to TRBJ2-1; no definite D call. V gave up 4 bases and J gave up 0 bases, with 11 bases separating them. Per the germline V gene, CDR1 is SGHRS and CDR2 is YFSETQ. The CDR3 has 15 amino acids. The CDR3 is CASSPDPSSYNEQFF. CDR3 DNA sequence: TGCGCCAGCAGCCCTGACCCATCCTCCTACAATGAGCAGTTCTTC.

The chain is built from TRBV29-1 and TRBJ2-1; D may be TRBD2 (6 bases). V was shortened by 0 bases and J by 9 bases, with 12 bases between the two germline ends. The CDR3 is 13 residues long. The V gene's germline CDR1 is SQVTM and CDR2 ANQGSEA. CDR3 in DNA: TGCAGCGTTGAAGATCGTCCGGGACTTGAGCAGTTCTTC. The encoded protein is CSVEDRPGLEQFF.

The V call is TRBV5-8, the J call TRBJ1-1, with D perhaps TRBD1 (6 bases). This CDR3 comprises 16 residues. V was pared by 0 bases and J by 0 bases, with 12 bases between. Germline-derived CDR1 and CDR2 are SGHTS and YDEGEE. CDR3 loop: CASSLVQGNMNTEAFF. As DNA, the CDR3 is TGTGCCAGCAGCTTGGTTCAGGGGAACATGAACACTGAAGCTTTCTTT.

The rearrangement joins TRBV11-2 to TRBJ2-3; 12 bases agree with TRBD2. The CDR3 is 16 residues long. With 2 bases clipped from V and 4 bases from J, the junction kept 4 bases outside the gene matches. Germline CDR1 reads SGHAT; CDR2 reads FQNNGV. For the CDR3, the DNA is TGTGCCAGCAGCTTACTAGCGGGAGGGACAGCAGATACGCAGTATTTT. Its protein product is CASSLLAGGTADTQYF.

The gene calls are TRBV6-1 and TRBJ1-2; D not certain. Trimming left V 6 bases short and J 7 bases short, with 15 bases between. This CDR3 region has 13 residues. From germline, CDR1 is MNHNS and CDR2 SASEGT. This CDR3 reads CASRVSGEIGYTF. The CDR3 nucleotides are TGTGCCAGCAGGGTGTCCGGCGAAATTGGCTACACCTTC.

The V gene is TRBV4-1, the J gene TRBJ2-2; TRBD1 aligns across 7 bases. CDR1 is MGHRA and CDR2 is YSYEKL in the germline V gene. The junction had 8 bases not matched to a gene; V was cut back by 1 base and J by 3 bases. The CDR3 loop spans 17 amino acids. The CDR3 bases are TGCGCCAGCAGCCAAGTCGACAGGGTCGTGTACACCGGGGAGCTGTTTTTT. This gives the protein CASSQVDRVVYTGELFF.

The CDR3 nucleotides are TGTGCCAGCAGTTACTCGGTCGGGTTAGGTTCACCCCTCCACTTT. Encoded protein: CASSYSVGLGSPLHF. The chain carries TRBV6-5 and TRBJ1-6, with D unclear. Germline CDR1 MNHEY, CDR2 SVGAGI. The CDR3 consists of 15 residues. Trimming took off 0 bases at V and 9 bases at J, with 12 bases between the two ends.

This chain uses TRBV28 with TRBJ1-1; D perhaps matches TRBD1 (5 bases). The V end was cut by 5 bases, the J end by 13 bases, with 17 bases between. The germline V gene encodes CDR1 MDHEN and CDR2 SYDVKM. The CDR3 covers 12 residues. The CDR3 loop is CASSRQPKLSFF. The CDR3 region has the DNA TGTGCCAGCAGTCGACAGCCGAAACTTAGTTTCTTT.

V is TRBV9 and J is TRBJ2-5; 8 bases line up with TRBD2. This CDR3 has 15 residues. Trimming cost V 3 bases and J 5 bases; bases outside gene matches: 9. From germline, CDR1 is SGDLS and CDR2 YYNGEE. CDR3 in amino acids: CASSETGTRFETQYF. CDR3 in DNA: TGTGCCAGCAGCGAGACCGGGACTAGGTTTGAGACCCAGTACTTC.

This chain connects TRBV6-1 to TRBJ2-7; D is unresolved. The CDR3 is 12 amino acids. Trimming left V 8 bases short and J 5 bases short, with 13 bases between. Germline loops: CDR1 MNHNS, CDR2 SASEGT. CDR3: CASGLLVHEQYF. Written as DNA, the CDR3 is TGTGCCAGCGGTTTATTAGTCCACGAGCAGTACTTC.

The chain links TRBV6-5 to TRBJ1-2, with 10 nucleotides matching TRBD1. The CDR3 has 14 amino acids. Losses at the gene ends were 6 bases for V and 6 bases for J; bases not matched to a gene: 7. Germline V gene lookup returns CDR1 MNHEY and CDR2 SVGAGI. Written as DNA, the CDR3 is TGTGCCAGCAGGGCCGGGACAGGGGTTCATGGCTACACCTTC. Amino acids: CASRAGTGVHGYTF.

This chain links TRBV5-6 with TRBJ2-2; D call uncertain. CDR3 length: 13 amino acids. CDR1 and CDR2 (germline): SGHDT, YYEEEE. The germline V and J ends were trimmed by 4 bases and 7 bases, with 11 bases remaining between them. CDR3 DNA sequence: TGTGCCAGCAGCCCTTACACGGGCGGGGAGCTGTTTTTT. Its protein is CASSPYTGGELFF.

As to this clone: This sample includes further DNA sequences coding for the same CDR3. The chain joins TRBV11-3 to TRBJ2-1, with D perhaps matching TRBD1 (5 bases). Germline V gene sequence: CDR1 SGHNT, CDR2 YENEEA. The V end was cut by 1 base, the J end by 0 bases, with 7 bases between. The CDR3 consists of 15 residues. Written as DNA, the CDR3 is TGTGCCAGCAGCTTAGGGCAGGGCTCCTACAATGAGCAGTTCTTC. This sequence encodes CASSLGQGSYNEQFF.

The CDR3 DNA is TGTGCCAGCAGCTTAGTCCCTGGGGACGAGCAGTACTTC. Translating it yields CASSLVPGDEQYF. V and J are TRBV11-2 and TRBJ2-7; D ambiguous. Germline-derived CDR1 and CDR2 are SGHAT and FQNNGV. V gave up 1 base and J gave up 5 bases, with 9 bases separating them. The CDR3 covers 13 residues.

In regard to this clone: This CDR3 is also generated by other DNA sequences in the sample. The gene calls are TRBV7-2 and TRBJ1-1; possible D gene TRBD1, 5 bases. Trimming stripped 0 bases from V and 1 base from J, with 6 bases between. The V gene's germline CDR1 is SGHTA and CDR2 FQGNSA. The length of the CDR3 is 14 residues. CDR3: CASSLAGPNTEAFF. CDR3 nucleotide sequence: TGTGCCAGCAGCTTAGCGGGACCGAACACTGAAGCTTTCTTT.

The CDR3 reads CASSLGTGLQGASNYGYTF. The CDR3 DNA follows: TGCGCCAGCAGCTTGGGAACGGGGCTACAGGGGGCGAGTAACTATGGCTACACCTTC. J is TRBJ1-2 and V is TRBV5-1, with TRBD1 matching 9 bases. The V and J ends lost 0 bases and 1 base, in that order; junction bases with no gene match: 13. The CDR3 is 19 amino acids. The V gene's germline CDR1 is SGHRS and CDR2 YFSETQ. Full variable domain (rest looked up from reference TRBV5-1 and TRBJ1-2): KAGVTQTPRYLIKTRGQQVTLSCSPISGHRSVSWYQQTPGQGLQFLFEYFSETQRNKGNFPGRFSGRQFSNSRSEMNVSTLELGDSALYLCASSLGTGLQGASNYGYTFGSGTRLTVV.

V gene TRBV28 combines with J gene TRBJ1-2; D is unclear. The V gene lost 6 bases and the J gene lost 4 bases, with 9 bases spanning the gap. Germline CDR1 MDHEN, CDR2 SYDVKM. The CDR3 runs to 12 residues. CDR3 nucleotide sequence: TGTGCCAGCAGGGCAGGTCCCTATGGCTACACCTTC. Protein: CASRAGPYGYTF.

This clone was recorded a few times. The gene calls are TRBV9 and TRBJ1-1; D gene ambiguous. The ends were cut back, 4 bases at V and 1 base at J, with 8 bases in the middle. The CDR3 length is 13 residues. Germline V gene data show CDR1 as SGDLS and CDR2 as YYNGEE. The chain's CDR3 is CASSPHENTEAFF. The CDR3 DNA follows: TGTGCCAGCAGCCCTCATGAGAACACTGAAGCTTTCTTT.

The genes are TRBV5-1 and TRBJ2-7, with 8 nucleotides matching TRBD2. In germline, CDR1 is SGHRS, CDR2 YFSETQ. The trim removed 4 bases at V and 2 bases at J, leaving 8 bases unmatched. The CDR3 is made up of 15 amino acids. The CDR3: CASSPSGTRTYEQYF. In DNA, the CDR3 is TGCGCCAGCAGCCCTTCCGGGACTAGAACCTACGAGCAGTACTTC.